This T cell receptor (beta chain) was profiled in a study of OX40 agonist ivuxolimab in advanced cancers. The data were produced by immunoSEQ multiplex PCR, yet TCRdb's version contains in-frame clones alone and is incomplete. The table records more than 55,000 clones, over 65% of them present only once. The CDR3 is 15 residues long. V shed 3 bases and J 2 bases; nucleotides not matched to a gene: 6. CDR1 is SGHRS, CDR2 YFSETQ, per germline. This specimen consisted of CD4+ or CD8+ T cells sorted from blood, obtained in a trial of the OX40 agonist ivuxolimab. V gene TRBV5-1 combines with J gene TRBJ2-3; TRBD2 agrees at 7 bases. The sequence was obtained from an adult with an advanced solid tumor such as melanoma, head and neck, liver or kidney cancer. CDR3 DNA: TGCGCCAGCAGCTCCATACTAGCGAACACAGATACGCAGTATTTT. Protein sequence: CASSSILANTDTQYF.